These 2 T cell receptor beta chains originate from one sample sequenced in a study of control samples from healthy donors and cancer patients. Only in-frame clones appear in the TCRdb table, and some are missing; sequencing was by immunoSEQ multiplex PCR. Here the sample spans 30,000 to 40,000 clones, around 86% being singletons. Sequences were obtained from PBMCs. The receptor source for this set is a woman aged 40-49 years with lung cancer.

The CDR3 here is CASSQDLGESSTEAFF. In nucleotides, the CDR3 is TGCGCCAGCAGCCAAGATTTGGGGGAGTCGAGCACTGAAGCTTTCTTT. This rearrangement joins TRBV4-1 to TRBJ1-1; a possible D gene is TRBD1 (5 bases). The V end lost 0 bases, the J end lost 4 bases, and 15 bases lay between the germline ends. Germline loops: CDR1 MGHRA, CDR2 YSYEKL. The CDR3 extends over 16 amino acids.

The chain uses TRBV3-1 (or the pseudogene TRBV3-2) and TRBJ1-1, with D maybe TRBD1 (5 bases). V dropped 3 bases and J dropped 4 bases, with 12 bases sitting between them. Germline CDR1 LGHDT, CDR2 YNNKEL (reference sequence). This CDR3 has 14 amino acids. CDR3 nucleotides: TGTGCCAGCAGCCAGAGGGGCGGGGGCACTGAAGCTTTCTTT. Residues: CASSQRGGGTEAFF.